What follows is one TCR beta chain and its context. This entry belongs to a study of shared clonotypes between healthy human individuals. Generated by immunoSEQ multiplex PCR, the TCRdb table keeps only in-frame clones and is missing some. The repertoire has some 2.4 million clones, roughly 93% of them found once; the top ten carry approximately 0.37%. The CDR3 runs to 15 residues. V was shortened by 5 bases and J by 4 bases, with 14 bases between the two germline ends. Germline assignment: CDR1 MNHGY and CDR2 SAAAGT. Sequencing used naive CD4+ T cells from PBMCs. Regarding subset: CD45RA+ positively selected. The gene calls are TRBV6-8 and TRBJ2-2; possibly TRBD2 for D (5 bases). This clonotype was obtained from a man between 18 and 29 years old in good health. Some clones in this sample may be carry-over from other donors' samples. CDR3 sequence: CASSTWTWITGELFF. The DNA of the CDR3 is TGTGCCAGCAGTACCTGGACTTGGATCACCGGGGAGCTGTTTTTT.